What follows are 32 T cell receptor beta chains derived from one specimen sequenced in a study of blood T cell repertoires in COVID-19. Profiled with immunoSEQ multiplex PCR; TCRdb holds only in-frame clones, not every one. The sample lists about 45,000 clones; 77% were seen once. The specimen sequenced was peripheral blood. Source of these receptors: a woman in her 70s with acute or convalescent COVID-19.

This chain links TRBV4-3 with TRBJ1-4; possibly TRBD1 for D (5 bases). Deletions cut 3 bases from V and 0 bases from J, with 17 bases between. The CDR3 runs 18 residues. Germline V gene data show CDR1 as LGHNA and CDR2 as YSLEER. In DNA form, the CDR3 reads TGCGCCAGCAGCCACTCCGGACACGCCCGATCAACTAATGAAAAACTGTTTTTT. Translating gives CASSHSGHARSTNEKLFF.

The J gene is TRBJ1-1, the V gene TRBV19; 7 bases are a match to TRBD1. Looked up from germline, CDR1 is LNHDA and CDR2 is SQIVND (reference sequence). V gave up 8 bases and J gave up 3 bases; unmatched junction bases: 9. The CDR3 has 14 residues. In DNA form, the CDR3 reads TGTGCCAGTGCCACCGGGACAGCCTACACTGAAGCTTTCTTT. As protein: CASATGTAYTEAFF.

J is TRBJ2-5 and V is TRBV10-3; TRBD1 agrees at 8 bases. V dropped 0 bases and J dropped 4; count of bases not matched to a gene: 7. This CDR3 has 16 amino acids. Germline V gene lookup returns CDR1 ENHRY and CDR2 SYGVKD. CDR3 loop: CAISESRTGPGETQYF. CDR3 sequence (DNA): TGTGCCATCAGTGAGTCGAGGACAGGGCCCGGAGAGACCCAGTACTTC.

J is TRBJ2-2 and V is TRBV6-5; D unclear. The ends were cut back, 2 bases at V and 4 bases at J, with 14 bases in the middle. The CDR3 spans 16 residues. Germline CDR1 is MNHEY and CDR2 is SVGAGI. This CDR3 reads CASSYGPASFTGELFF. CDR3 nucleotides: TGTGCCAGCAGTTACGGGCCCGCGAGCTTCACCGGGGAGCTGTTTTTT.

The CDR3 region is CASAAGTQETQYF. CDR3 nucleotides: TGCGCCAGTGCAGCGGGGACCCAAGAGACCCAGTACTTC. V is TRBV10-1 and J is TRBJ2-5; 7 nucleotides agree with TRBD2. V shed 9 bases and J 1 base; nucleotides not matched to a gene: 5. The CDR3 length is 13 residues. Germline CDR1 is WNHNN and CDR2 is SYGVQD (reference sequence).

This sequence joins TRBV7-9 and TRBJ2-7; 11 bases are a match to TRBD2. Germline CDR1 and CDR2: SEHNR and FQNEAQ (reference sequence). The CDR3 extends over 17 amino acids. Trimming took 0 bases from V and 0 from J; bases not matched to a gene: 4. CDR3 residues: CASSLAITSGSSYEQYF. The CDR3 nucleotides read TGTGCCAGCAGCTTAGCAATTACTAGCGGGAGCTCCTACGAGCAGTACTTC.

The chain links TRBV15 to TRBJ2-7; 9 positions match TRBD1. The germline gives CDR1 LNHNV, CDR2 YYDKDF (reference sequence). V gave up 3 bases and J gave up 7 bases; unmatched junction bases: 10. This CDR3 is 15 amino acids long. CDR3 nucleotides: TGTGCCACCAGCAGGGAGTGGGACAGGGTTCGGGAGCAGTACTTC. Its protein is CATSREWDRVREQYF. Full variable domain (rest looked up from reference TRBV15 and TRBJ2-7): DAMVIQNPRYQVTQFGKPVTLSCSQTLNHNVMYWYQQKSSQAPKLLFHYYDKDFNNEADTPDNFQSRRPNTSFCFLDIRSPGLGDTAMYLCATSREWDRVREQYFGPGTRLTVT.

This chain uses TRBV7-2 with TRBJ1-3; TRBD1 matches at 9 bases. CDR1 is SGHTA and CDR2 is FQGNSA in the germline V gene. Losses at the gene ends were 4 bases for V and 7 bases for J; bases not matched to a gene: 5. The CDR3 has 14 amino acids. The CDR3 DNA is TGTGCCAGCAGCTGGGACAGGGATGTGAACACCATATATTTT. Translating gives CASSWDRDVNTIYF.

CDR3 bases: TGTGCCAGTACCCTGGGGGCAGCGTACAATCAGCCCCAGCATTTT. This codes for CASTLGAAYNQPQHF. The chain combines TRBV19 with TRBJ1-5; D is possibly TRBD1 (6 bases). CDR3 length: 15 residues. Looked up from germline, CDR1 is LNHDA and CDR2 is SQIVND (reference sequence). V lost 7 bases to trimming and J lost 3 bases, with 16 bases between them.

V gene TRBV7-2 combines with J gene TRBJ1-2; D is undetermined. CDR1 is SGHTA and CDR2 is FQGNSA in the germline V gene. The CDR3 extends over 13 amino acids. The V gene lost 5 bases and the J gene lost 4 bases, with 11 bases spanning the gap. CDR3 nucleotides: TGTGCCAGCAGCCCCCTAGTCCCCTATGGCTACACCTTC. It translates to CASSPLVPYGYTF.

The chain links TRBV6-5 to TRBJ2-2; 11 positions agree with TRBD2. V lost 6 bases, J lost 3 bases, and 3 bases stayed unmatched. This CDR3 is built from 15 residues. Germline CDR1 MNHEY, CDR2 SVGAGI. As DNA, the CDR3 is TGTGCCAGCAGACCACTAGCGGGAGACACCGGGGAGCTGTTTTTT. It is translated as CASRPLAGDTGELFF.

The rearrangement joins TRBV6-2 or TRBV6-3 to TRBJ1-6; possible D gene TRBD1, 6 bases. This CDR3 is 15 amino acids long. CDR1 and CDR2 from the germline V gene are MNHEY and SVGEGT. The germline V and J ends were trimmed by 6 bases and 8 bases, with 17 bases remaining between them. For the CDR3, the DNA is TGTGCCAGCAGCCCCCAGGGGACAACGGATTCACCCCTCCACTTT. It codes for CASSPQGTTDSPLHF.

The chain links TRBV7-3 to TRBJ2-1; TRBD2 aligns across 13 bases. V dropped 5 bases and J dropped 6; count of bases not matched to a gene: 4. Germline CDR1 reads SGHTA; CDR2 reads FQGTGA. The CDR3 totals 15 residues. CDR3 nucleotide sequence: TGTGCCAGCAGCCTCTGGACTAGCGGGGGCAATGAGCAGTTCTTC. It yields the protein CASSLWTSGGNEQFF.

This sequence joins TRBV28 and TRBJ2-6; 9 positions match TRBD1. V was pared by 6 bases and J by 1 base, with 10 bases of the junction left unmatched. Per germline, CDR1 MDHEN and CDR2 SYDVKM. This CDR3 spans 18 amino acids. CDR3 nucleotides: TGTGCCAGCAGAATGCCGGGACAGGGACGTTCTGGGGCCAACGTCCTGACTTTC. Its protein is CASRMPGQGRSGANVLTF.

This clone was counted between two and nine times. The chain carries TRBV5-5 and TRBJ1-4, with 9 bases lining up with TRBD1. This CDR3 has 16 residues. Unmatched junction bases numbered 10, after V lost 5 bases and J lost 5 bases. CDR1 is SGHKS and CDR2 is YYEKEE in the germline V gene (reference sequence). CDR3 nucleotides: TGTGCCAGCAGAACCGGGACAGGGAACTCGAATGAAAAACTGTTTTTT. Translating gives CASRTGTGNSNEKLFF.

This sequence joins TRBV27 and TRBJ1-1, with D unclear. The germline V and J ends were trimmed by 5 bases and 1 base, with 8 bases remaining between them. CDR1 MNHEY and CDR2 SMNVEV come from the germline V gene (reference sequence). CDR3 length: 13 residues. CDR3 sequence: CASSLRQNTEAFF. Here the CDR3 DNA reads TGTGCCAGCAGTCTCCGACAGAACACTGAAGCTTTCTTT.

V is TRBV6-5 and J is TRBJ2-7; the match to TRBD1 covers 10 bases. Germline V lookup: CDR1 MNHEY, CDR2 SVGAGI. The junction had 7 bases not matched to a gene; V was cut back by 6 bases and J by 5 bases. There are 14 residues in the CDR3. The CDR3 region is CASRTGTGDDEQYF. The CDR3, as DNA: TGTGCCAGCAGGACCGGGACAGGGGACGACGAGCAGTACTTC.

The V gene is TRBV4-1, the J gene TRBJ2-1, with a tentative D call TRBD2 (5 bases). Trimming stripped 4 bases from V and 7 bases from J, with 8 bases between. Germline V gives CDR1 MGHRA, CDR2 YSYEKL. The CDR3 is made up of 12 amino acids. The CDR3 loop reads CASSLERNEQFF. The CDR3, as DNA: TGCGCCAGCAGCCTCGAGCGGAATGAGCAGTTCTTC.

This chain joins TRBV28 and TRBJ1-5; TRBD1 might be the D (6 bases). CDR3 length: 14 amino acids. Trimming shortened V by 4 bases and J by 5 bases, and 12 bases separated the two germline ends. The germline CDR1 and CDR2 sequences are MDHEN and SYDVKM. CDR3 bases: TGTGCCAGCAGTTCCGGACAGCCATATCAGCCCCAGCATTTT. It codes for CASSSGQPYQPQHF.

The rearrangement uses TRBV6-2 or TRBV6-3 and TRBJ2-7, with 11 bases that match TRBD1. CDR1 is MNHEY and CDR2 is SVGEGT in the germline V gene. The CDR3 is made up of 15 amino acids. Unmatched junction bases numbered 8, after V lost 6 bases and J lost 4 bases. CDR3 in amino acids: CASSPGQGASYEQYF. The CDR3 bases are TGTGCCAGCAGCCCCGGACAGGGGGCTTCTTACGAGCAGTACTTC.

This chain links TRBV15 with TRBJ1-2, with 7 bases fitting TRBD1. The CDR3 extends over 17 amino acids. The ends lost 0 bases at V and 3 bases at J; junction bases unmatched: 10. Germline lookup yields CDR1 LNHNV and CDR2 YYDKDF (reference sequence). This CDR3 is CATSRESPGQAYYGYTF. CDR3 coding DNA: TGTGCCACCAGCAGAGAGAGCCCCGGACAGGCCTACTATGGCTACACCTTC.

This chain connects TRBV7-2 to TRBJ2-7; a possible D gene is TRBD2 (7 bases). Germline assignment: CDR1 SGHTA and CDR2 FQGNSA. The CDR3 length is 15 residues. With 1 base removed from V and 3 bases from J, the gap between germline ends came to 13 bases. The CDR3: CASSLVAGAFYEQYF. For the CDR3, the DNA is TGTGCCAGCAGCTTAGTCGCGGGGGCCTTCTACGAGCAGTACTTC.

J is TRBJ2-3 and V is TRBV2; no clear D gene. Trimming removed 6 bases from V and 4 bases from J, with 8 bases in between. CDR1 is SNHLY, CDR2 FYNNEI, per germline. CDR3 length equals 12 residues. CDR3 residues: CASRLLADTQYF. CDR3 nucleotides: TGTGCCAGCAGACTGCTGGCAGATACGCAGTATTTT.

This clone was detected only a few times. V gene TRBV11-2 combines with J gene TRBJ1-3; TRBD1 agrees at 7 bases. The CDR3 extends over 14 amino acids. J gave up 8 bases and V 5 bases, and 9 bases lay outside the gene matches. CDR1 SGHAT and CDR2 FQNNGV come from the germline V gene. The DNA of the CDR3 is TGTGCCAGCAGCCGCGACAGGGTCACGGACACCATATATTTT. Protein product: CASSRDRVTDTIYF.

V gene TRBV18 combines with J gene TRBJ2-2; weak D call: TRBD2 (6 bases). This CDR3 is built from 15 residues. Germline CDR1 KGHSH, CDR2 LQKENI. Trimming removed 3 bases at V and 5 bases at J, with 13 bases between. CDR3 region: CASSPLAGRTGELFF. CDR3 DNA: TGTGCCAGCTCACCCCTCGCGGGGCGGACCGGGGAGCTGTTTTTT.

This clone has only a few counts. The chain carries TRBV11-2 and TRBJ2-7; 13 bases agree with TRBD2. Germline V lookup: CDR1 SGHAT, CDR2 FQNNGV. Trimming removed 1 base from V and 6 bases from J; junction bases left unmatched: 6. The CDR3 has 16 amino acids. CDR3 region: CASSLGVGTSGTEQYF. CDR3 DNA: TGTGCCAGCAGCTTAGGAGTGGGGACTAGCGGGACCGAGCAGTACTTC.

The chain combines TRBV6-5 with TRBJ2-2; D not resolved. With 6 bases removed from V and 6 bases from J, the gap between germline ends came to 11 bases. Germline V gene lookup returns CDR1 MNHEY and CDR2 SVGAGI. The CDR3 consists of 13 residues. CDR3 amino acids: CASSSTAAGELFF. The CDR3 nucleotides are TGTGCCAGCAGCTCCACGGCGGCCGGGGAGCTGTTTTTT.

This clone was seen a few times. Other nucleotide sequences in the sample specify the same CDR3. J is TRBJ2-5 and V is TRBV5-1, with 11 bases lining up with TRBD1. The junction had 4 bases not matched to a gene; V was cut back by 4 bases and J by 5 bases. The CDR3 extends over 14 amino acids. Germline V gene lookup returns CDR1 SGHRS and CDR2 YFSETQ. The CDR3: CASSLGTGGETQYF. The CDR3 nucleotides read TGCGCCAGCAGCCTCGGGACAGGGGGGGAGACCCAGTACTTC.

The sample holds a few counts of this clone. This sequence joins TRBV19 and TRBJ2-1; D unclear. The germline V gene encodes CDR1 LNHDA and CDR2 SQIVND (reference sequence). V was cut by 2 bases and J by 4 bases, with 6 bases left in between. The CDR3 contains 13 residues. CDR3 nucleotide sequence: TGTGCCAGTAGTATACAGTTTTACAATGAGCAGTTCTTC. As protein: CASSIQFYNEQFF.

The gene calls are TRBV29-1 and TRBJ2-5, with 7 bases lining up with TRBD2. Germline trimming cut 5 bases from V and 2 bases from J; bases unmatched to any gene: 5. CDR3 length equals 13 residues. Per the germline V gene, CDR1 is SQVTM and CDR2 is ANQGSEA. The CDR3 DNA is TGCAGCGTTCGTCGGGACTATCAAGAGACCCAGTACTTC. This gives the protein CSVRRDYQETQYF. The entire variable domain, with the rest obtained from reference TRBV29-1 and TRBJ2-5, is as follows: SAVISQKPSRDICQRGTSLTIQCQVDSQVTMMFWYRQQPGQSLTLIATANQGSEATYESGFVIDKFPISRPNLTFSTLTVSNMSPEDSSIYLCSVRRDYQETQYFGPGTRLLVL.

V is TRBV7-2 and J is TRBJ1-6; no clear D gene. Trimming stripped 5 bases from V and 4 bases from J, with 9 bases between. The CDR3 runs to 14 residues. Germline V gene data show CDR1 as SGHTA and CDR2 as FQGNSA. The CDR3 sequence is CASSTDGYNSPLHF. For the CDR3, the DNA is TGTGCCAGCAGCACAGATGGATATAATTCACCCCTCCACTTT.

This clone occurred once. V gene TRBV5-4 combines with J gene TRBJ2-5, with 7 bases fitting TRBD1. CDR3 length equals 16 residues. Germline assignment: CDR1 SGHNT and CDR2 YYREEE (reference sequence). With V trimmed by 6 bases and J by 1 base, 12 bases remained unmatched. CDR3 residues: CASTPGPGTVQETQYF. Here the CDR3 DNA reads TGTGCCAGCACCCCCGGACCGGGGACAGTCCAAGAGACCCAGTACTTC.